These 27 T cell receptor beta chains came from one sample sequenced in a study of cytomegalovirus exposure and HLA in healthy donors. PCR employed 60 Vbeta and 13 Jbeta primers. Sequenced by immunoSEQ multiplex PCR; TCRdb stores in-frame clones only, minus some. The sample holds fewer than 140,000 clones, roughly 76% seen once. Specimen: PBMCs. These receptors were obtained from a woman between 50 and 59 years old in good health and CMV-seropositive.

This chain connects TRBV9 to TRBJ2-5, with D unresolved. CDR3 length: 15 amino acids. The ends were cut back, 0 bases at V and 0 bases at J, with 9 bases in the middle. The V gene's germline CDR1 is SGDLS and CDR2 YYNGEE. The CDR3 DNA reads as TGTGCCAGCAGCGTAGGTGCAGGTAACCAAGAGACCCAGTACTTC. This gives the protein CASSVGAGNQETQYF. The full variable domain, completed using reference TRBV9 and TRBJ2-5, is DSGVTQTPKHLITATGQRVTLRCSPRSGDLSVYWYQQSLDQGLQFLIQYYNGEERAKGNILERFSAQQFPDLHSELNLSSLELGDSALYFCASSVGAGNQETQYFGPGTRLLVL.

The V gene is TRBV9, the J gene TRBJ2-3, with 7 bases fitting TRBD1. With 1 base clipped from V and 1 base from J, the junction kept 6 bases outside the gene matches. CDR1 SGDLS and CDR2 YYNGEE come from the germline V gene. CDR3 length: 16 amino acids. CDR3: CASSVSRGSGTDTQYF. CDR3 DNA: TGTGCCAGCAGCGTAAGCAGGGGGTCGGGCACAGATACGCAGTATTTT.

The V call is TRBV5-4, the J call TRBJ2-2; 13 nucleotides match TRBD2. Germline values: CDR1 SGHNT, CDR2 YYREEE (reference sequence). Trimming took 4 bases from V and 0 from J; bases not matched to a gene: 3. This CDR3 is built from 17 residues. The CDR3 loop is CASSPTSGGANTGELFF. The CDR3 coding sequence is TGTGCCAGCAGCCCAACTAGCGGGGGGGCGAACACCGGGGAGCTGTTTTTT.

A few counts support this clone. The CDR3 nucleotides read TGTGCCAGCAGCCGCCTACCCCTCACGTACAATGAGCAGTTCTTC. Residues: CASSRLPLTYNEQFF. The V gene is TRBV11-2, the J gene TRBJ2-1; D is unresolved. V gave up 5 bases and J gave up 4 bases, with 15 bases separating them. The CDR3 totals 15 residues. Per the germline V gene, CDR1 is SGHAT and CDR2 is FQNNGV.

V and J are TRBV9 and TRBJ2-1; no definite D call. The germline V and J ends were trimmed by 3 bases and 0 bases, with 10 bases remaining between them. Germline lookup yields CDR1 SGDLS and CDR2 YYNGEE. The CDR3 totals 15 residues. CDR3 DNA: TGTGCCAGCAGCGAGACTGGTAGCTCCTACAATGAGCAGTTCTTC. This gives the protein CASSETGSSYNEQFF.

V usage is TRBV10-3 and J usage is TRBJ2-1; TRBD1 agrees at 11 bases. V gave up 7 bases and J gave up 8 bases; unmatched junction bases: 7. The germline V gene encodes CDR1 ENHRY and CDR2 SYGVKD. The CDR3 consists of 14 residues. The CDR3 nucleotides are TGTGCCATCACGGCCGGGACAGGGGGGGATGAGCAGTTCTTC. Its translation: CAITAGTGGDEQFF.

The V gene is TRBV6-5, the J gene TRBJ1-2; a weak D match, TRBD1 (6 bases). Between the trimmed V and J ends, which lost 3 bases and 7 bases, there was a span of 12 bases. The CDR3 runs 13 residues. Germline V CDR1 and CDR2: MNHEY, SVGAGI. The CDR3 here is CASSYRQGSGYTF. For the CDR3, the DNA is TGTGCCAGCAGTTATCGGCAGGGGAGTGGCTACACCTTC.

The chain employs TRBV28 and TRBJ1-2, with TRBD1 matching over 11 bases. Germline lookup yields CDR1 MDHEN and CDR2 SYDVKM. The CDR3 length is 17 residues. V lost 2 bases and J lost 3; bases outside the gene matches: 8. The CDR3 is CASSLAGTGGVDYGYTF. DNA for the CDR3: TGTGCCAGCAGTTTAGCAGGGACAGGGGGGGTCGACTATGGCTACACCTTC.

V is TRBV5-1 and J is TRBJ1-2, with 7 bases aligning to TRBD1. This CDR3 contains 16 residues. Germline V gene sequence: CDR1 SGHRS, CDR2 YFSETQ. V lost 4 bases, J lost 8 bases, and 17 bases stayed unmatched. The CDR3 reads CASSLRQGKDGMGYTF. In nucleotides, the CDR3 is TGCGCCAGCAGCCTCCGACAGGGAAAAGATGGTATGGGCTACACCTTC.

The V gene is TRBV6-4, the J gene TRBJ1-1, with D possibly TRBD1 on 5 matching bases. This CDR3 is 13 amino acids long. V was shortened by 8 bases and J by 6 bases, with 16 bases between the two germline ends. CDR1 is MRHNA, CDR2 SNTAGT, per germline. The CDR3 DNA reads TGTGCCAGCCCCGTCCCACAGGTCCCTGAAGCTTTCTTT. Protein product: CASPVPQVPEAFF.

The chain employs TRBV2 and TRBJ2-7; 7 bases agree with TRBD1. This CDR3 is built from 13 residues. Germline-derived CDR1 and CDR2 are SNHLY and FYNNEI. Germline trimming cut 6 bases from V and 7 bases from J; bases unmatched to any gene: 9. The CDR3 DNA follows: TGTGCCAGCAGCAGAGACAGGGTAAGGGAGCAGTACTTC. It specifies CASSRDRVREQYF.

J is TRBJ2-5 and V is TRBV19; 9 nucleotides match TRBD1. V lost 3 bases, J lost 11 bases, and 13 bases stayed unmatched. Germline V lookup: CDR1 LNHDA, CDR2 SQIVND (reference sequence). CDR3 length equals 15 residues. CDR3 sequence: CASSIFGTGHAEQYF. The DNA for the CDR3 is TGTGCCAGTAGTATTTTTGGGACAGGGCATGCGGAGCAGTACTTC.

The chain has TRBV6-6 and TRBJ2-1; possible D gene TRBD1, 6 bases. The CDR3 spans 11 residues. Trimming left V 11 bases short and J 5 bases short, with 10 bases between. Germline V lookup: CDR1 MNHNY, CDR2 SVGAGI (reference sequence). The CDR3 DNA sequence: TGTGCCTTGGGGGCTCACAATGAGCAGTTCTTC. Translation: CALGAHNEQFF.

Only a few counts were recorded for this clone. This rearrangement joins TRBV2 to TRBJ1-4, with TRBD1 matching 7 bases. The germline V gene has CDR1 SNHLY and CDR2 FYNNEI. V gave up 5 bases and J gave up 7 bases; unmatched junction bases: 10. This CDR3 contains 15 residues. CDR3 DNA sequence: TGTGCCAGCAGTAGACTCCGGGACAGACGTGAAAAACTGTTTTTT. This codes for CASSRLRDRREKLFF. Full variable domain (missing parts from reference TRBV2 and TRBJ1-4): EPEVTQTPSHQVTQMGQEVILRCVPISNHLYFYWYRQILGQKVEFLVSFYNNEISEKSEIFDDQFSVERPDGSNFTLKIRSTKLEDSAMYFCASSRLRDRREKLFFGSGTQLSVL.

The chain has TRBV9 and TRBJ2-1, with D perhaps matching TRBD2 (6 bases). The CDR3 extends over 19 amino acids. Looked up from germline, CDR1 is SGDLS and CDR2 is YYNGEE. Trimming shortened V by 1 base and J by 4 bases, and 24 bases separated the two germline ends. CDR3 amino acids: CASSVHGIGGGLKYNEQFF. The CDR3 nucleotides read TGTGCCAGCAGCGTACATGGTATCGGGGGAGGCCTGAAATACAATGAGCAGTTCTTC.

The rearrangement joins TRBV28 to TRBJ1-1; D not certain. The CDR3 is made up of 15 amino acids. In germline, CDR1 is MDHEN, CDR2 SYDVKM. Trimming left V 6 bases short and J 3 bases short, with 17 bases between. DNA of the CDR3: TGTGCCAGCAGCCCGATCGGGAGGATGGACACTGAAGCTTTCTTT. This sequence encodes CASSPIGRMDTEAFF.

This chain links TRBV5-1 with TRBJ2-1, with D tentatively TRBD1 (5 bases). Per germline, CDR1 SGHRS and CDR2 YFSETQ. This CDR3 is 19 amino acids long. Trimming stripped 0 bases from V and 0 bases from J, with 19 bases between. CDR3 sequence reads: CASSLVASRVPSSYNEQFF. The DNA for the CDR3 is TGCGCCAGCAGCTTGGTGGCTTCCAGGGTCCCTAGCTCCTACAATGAGCAGTTCTTC.

The chain uses TRBV29-1 and TRBJ1-6; D is possibly TRBD1 (5 bases). CDR3 size: 14 residues. The V and J ends lost 6 bases and 9 bases respectively, with 18 bases between them. The germline CDR1 and CDR2 sequences are SQVTM and ANQGSEA. This chain's CDR3 is CSVRSGGQGSPLHF. The CDR3 DNA sequence: TGCAGCGTGCGATCCGGGGGTCAGGGTTCACCCCTCCACTTT.

Concerning this clone itself: A junction boundary mismatches the germline segment, possibly from a read error. The chain is built from TRBV7-9 and TRBJ1-4; TRBD1 aligns across 8 bases. Germline CDR1 and CDR2: SEHNR and FQNEAQ (reference sequence). This CDR3 contains 15 residues. In DNA, the CDR3 is TGTGCCAGCAGTTTAGGACAGGGCCCTAATGAAAAACTGTTTTTT. It is translated as CASSLGQGPNEKLFF. Drawing the rest from reference TRBV7-9 and TRBJ1-4, the complete variable domain is DTGVSQNPRHKITKRGQNVTFRCDPISEHNRLYWYRQTLGQGPEFLTYFQNEAQLEKSRLLSDRFSAERPKGSFSTLEIQRTEQGDSAMYLCASSLGQGPNEKLFFGSGTQLSVL.

This chain connects TRBV27 to TRBJ1-2, with a possible D match to TRBD1 (5 bases). Germline V gene lookup returns CDR1 MNHEY and CDR2 SMNVEV (reference sequence). V lost 4 bases and J lost 3, with 18 bases in between. This CDR3 is 16 amino acids long. The CDR3 DNA sequence: TGTGCCAGCAGTTCTATCACCCGGACAAATCACTATGGCTACACCTTC. Encoded protein: CASSSITRTNHYGYTF.

The V gene is TRBV6-1, the J gene TRBJ1-1; tentative D call: TRBD1 (5 bases). Germline-derived CDR1 and CDR2 are MNHNS and SASEGT. There are 16 residues in the CDR3. V was trimmed by 3 bases and J by 12 bases, leaving 26 bases between them. The CDR3 here is CASSDRVGAFVAESFF. The CDR3 DNA is TGTGCCAGCAGTGACAGGGTAGGGGCTTTTGTGGCGGAGTCTTTCTTT.

The gene calls are TRBV5-4 and TRBJ1-2; D may be TRBD1 (5 bases). The CDR3 covers 15 residues. V lost 7 bases to trimming and J lost 4 bases, with 20 bases between them. Germline V gene sequence: CDR1 SGHNT, CDR2 YYREEE (reference sequence). In DNA form, the CDR3 reads TGTGCCAGCCCTCCTCCGGGGGAACGGTTCTATGGCTACACCTTC. Residues: CASPPPGERFYGYTF.

This clone has only a few counts. The CDR3 spells CASSLDGQGDGYTF. CDR3 in DNA: TGTGCCAGCAGTTTAGACGGACAGGGAGATGGCTACACCTTC. The J gene is TRBJ1-2, the V gene TRBV27; TRBD1 matches 8 bases. V gave up 2 bases and J gave up 6 bases; unmatched junction bases: 5. This CDR3 comprises 14 residues. Germline-derived CDR1 and CDR2 are MNHEY and SMNVEV (reference sequence).

This chain uses TRBV4-1 with TRBJ1-1; D is ambiguous. The CDR3 spans 15 residues. The V gene's germline CDR1 is MGHRA and CDR2 YSYEKL. Trimming removed 4 bases from V and 1 base from J, with 13 bases in between. CDR3 loop: CASSLPGIENTEAFF. DNA for the CDR3: TGCGCCAGCAGCCTCCCGGGGATAGAGAACACTGAAGCTTTCTTT.

This clone appeared a single time. The gene calls are TRBV14 and TRBJ1-1; TRBD1 matches 12 bases. J was trimmed by 5 bases and V by 2 bases; bases with no gene match: 15. This CDR3 region has 19 residues. CDR1 SGHDN and CDR2 FVKESK come from the germline V gene. CDR3 sequence reads: CASSQIIGDRGQFWTEAFF. The CDR3 coding sequence is TGTGCCAGCAGCCAAATAATTGGGGACAGGGGGCAATTTTGGACTGAAGCTTTCTTT.

Turning to this clone: This CDR3 is also generated by other DNA sequences in the sample. The chain has TRBV4-1 and TRBJ1-1; 8 bases map to TRBD1. With 3 bases clipped from V and 1 base from J, the junction kept 4 bases outside the gene matches. Germline assignment: CDR1 MGHRA and CDR2 YSYEKL. The CDR3 runs to 15 residues. The CDR3 is CASSQGDRRNTEAFF. In nucleotides, the CDR3 is TGCGCCAGCAGCCAGGGGGACAGGAGGAACACTGAAGCTTTCTTT.

The chain uses TRBV7-2 and TRBJ2-5; TRBD1 matches 7 bases. CDR3 length: 14 residues. CDR1 and CDR2 (germline): SGHTA, FQGNSA. The J segment lost 4 bases and the V segment lost 3 bases, leaving 5 bases of the junction unmatched. The CDR3 coding sequence is TGTGCCAGCAGCTTGACAGGGTGGGCAGAGACCCAGTACTTC. It translates to CASSLTGWAETQYF. Based on the CDR3 plus reference TRBV7-2 and TRBJ2-5, the full variable domain is GAGVSQSPSNKVTEKGKDVELRCDPISGHTALYWYRQSLGQGLEFLIYFQGNSAPDKSGLPSDRFSAERTGGSVSTLTIQRTQQEDSAVYLCASSLTGWAETQYFGPGTRLLVL.